Each of the 13 T cell receptor beta chains below was sequenced from the same sample in a study of T cell responses to AZD1222 COVID-19 vaccine. The table came from immunoSEQ multiplex PCR; TCRdb's copy has only in-frame clones and leaves some out. This sample carries around 110,000 clones, over 75% of them seen once, and the ten largest clones take under 3.5%. The sequencing used peripheral blood, collected on day 0 of AZD1222 vaccination. Receptor source: an adult in good health.

This clone was picked up a small number of times. J is TRBJ2-7 and V is TRBV19; no definite D call. Per germline, CDR1 LNHDA and CDR2 SQIVND (reference sequence). The CDR3 is 13 amino acids. V was clipped by 2 bases and J by 2 bases, with 7 bases between them. As DNA, the CDR3 is TGTGCCAGTAGTATAAGCCCAACCTACGAGCAGTACTTC. This codes for CASSISPTYEQYF.

The rearrangement links TRBV19 to TRBJ2-1, with 9 bases aligning to TRBD2. V shed 3 bases and J 6 bases; nucleotides not matched to a gene: 3. CDR3 length: 14 residues. Germline CDR1 is LNHDA and CDR2 is SQIVND (reference sequence). In DNA, the CDR3 is TGTGCCAGTAGTATGGGCGGGAGGGCCAATGAGCAGTTCTTC. It yields the protein CASSMGGRANEQFF. The entire variable domain, with the rest obtained from reference TRBV19 and TRBJ2-1, is as follows: DGGITQSPKYLFRKEGQNVTLSCEQNLNHDAMYWYRQDPGQGLRLIYYSQIVNDFQKGDIAEGYSVSREKKESFPLTVTSAQKNPTAFYLCASSMGGRANEQFFGPGTRLTVL.

V usage is TRBV6-5 and J usage is TRBJ2-1; 9 positions agree with TRBD2. V gave up 5 bases and J gave up 6 bases; unmatched junction bases: 8. The CDR3 consists of 15 residues. The germline V gene has CDR1 MNHEY and CDR2 SVGAGI. The CDR3 bases are TGTGCCAGCAGTCAGCCGGGGACTAGCCCCAATGAGCAGTTCTTC. It encodes CASSQPGTSPNEQFF.

This chain connects TRBV6-5 to TRBJ2-3; D may match TRBD1 or TRBD2 (5 bases each). This CDR3 is 15 amino acids long. Germline V gene sequence: CDR1 MNHEY, CDR2 SVGAGI. V gave up 8 bases and J gave up 1 base, with 16 bases separating them. The CDR3 bases are TGTGCCAGCGGGGGTGGGACGTATGGCACAGATACGCAGTATTTT. Translating gives CASGGGTYGTDTQYF.

This sequence joins TRBV9 and TRBJ2-1; 10 positions agree with TRBD2. V lost 4 bases to trimming and J lost 7 bases; unmatched junction nucleotides: 14. The CDR3 is made up of 17 amino acids. Germline CDR1 is SGDLS and CDR2 is YYNGEE. CDR3 sequence reads: CASSSPAGLAVLNEQFF. The CDR3 DNA reads TGTGCCAGCAGCTCTCCTGCAGGACTAGCGGTTTTAAATGAGCAGTTCTTC.

This sequence joins TRBV3-1 (or the pseudogene TRBV3-2) and TRBJ2-3, with TRBD2 identical over 12 bases. Germline assignment: CDR1 LGHDT and CDR2 YNNKEL (reference sequence). V dropped 5 bases and J dropped 5; count of bases not matched to a gene: 2. The CDR3 runs 14 residues. The CDR3 loop is CASSSTSGGDTQYF. CDR3 DNA: TGTGCCAGCAGCTCGACTAGCGGGGGAGATACGCAGTATTTT.

V is TRBV28 and J is TRBJ1-2; D might be TRBD1 (6 bases). This CDR3 spans 15 amino acids. V was clipped by 4 bases and J by 7 bases, with 19 bases between them. In germline, CDR1 is MDHEN, CDR2 SYDVKM. This CDR3 reads CASSYAGARGGGYTF. Written as DNA, the CDR3 is TGTGCCAGCAGTTATGCGGGGGCGAGAGGGGGTGGCTACACCTTC.

The chain is built from TRBV7-6 and TRBJ2-4; 9 positions agree with TRBD1. The J segment lost 8 bases and the V segment lost 4 bases, leaving 12 bases of the junction unmatched. The germline V gene encodes CDR1 SGHVS and CDR2 FNYEAQ. The CDR3 consists of 16 residues. For the CDR3, the DNA is TGTGCCAGCAGCTCGGGACAGGGTGAGGGCGGCGACATTCAGTACTTC. It yields the protein CASSSGQGEGGDIQYF.

The J gene is TRBJ1-3, the V gene TRBV7-6; D remains ambiguous. Trimming removed 1 base from V and 5 bases from J, with 6 bases in between. CDR1 and CDR2 (germline): SGHVS, FNYEAQ. The CDR3 sequence is 13 residues long. CDR3 nucleotide sequence: TGTGCCAGCAGCTTAGGGCGGAGAAACACCATATATTTT. Translated, it gives CASSLGRRNTIYF. The full variable domain, its missing parts supplied by reference TRBV7-6 and TRBJ1-3, is GAGVSQSPRYKVTKRGQDVALRCDPISGHVSLYWYRQALGQGPEFLTYFNYEAQQDKSGLPNDRFSAERPEGSISTLTIQRTEQRDSAMYRCASSLGRRNTIYFGEGSWLTVV.

The chain couples TRBV5-4 to TRBJ2-1; 15 bases agree with TRBD2. CDR3 length: 20 residues. The trim removed 3 bases at V and 2 bases at J, leaving 12 bases unmatched. Germline V gives CDR1 SGHNT, CDR2 YYREEE (reference sequence). DNA of the CDR3: TGTGCCAGCAGCTCTCCGGGACTAGCGGGGGGACTAAGGACCTACAATGAGCAGTTCTTC. Translation: CASSSPGLAGGLRTYNEQFF.

This rearrangement joins TRBV7-3 to TRBJ2-7; 12 positions agree with TRBD2. CDR1 is SGHTA, CDR2 FQGTGA, per germline. Trimming cost V 1 base and J 4 bases; bases outside gene matches: 8. The CDR3 is 17 residues long. CDR3 DNA sequence: TGTGCCAGCAGCTTAATATGCCTAGCGGGAGGGATATACGAGCAGTACTTC. Residues: CASSLICLAGGIYEQYF.

J is TRBJ1-5 and V is TRBV6-4; D possibly corresponds to TRBD1 (5 bases). Germline V gives CDR1 MRHNA, CDR2 SNTAGT. The CDR3 consists of 17 residues. The V gene lost 0 bases and the J gene lost 9 bases, with 21 bases spanning the gap. The CDR3 is CASSDSPDPGRVRPQHF. The DNA for the CDR3 is TGTGCCAGCAGTGACTCCCCTGATCCAGGGAGAGTAAGGCCCCAGCATTTT.

The chain has TRBV28 and TRBJ2-3; D is unclear. The V gene lost 5 bases and the J gene lost 7 bases, with 22 bases spanning the gap. The CDR3 contains 16 residues. The germline CDR1 and CDR2 sequences are MDHEN and SYDVKM. CDR3 residues: CASSPARRQKPYTQYF. In DNA form, the CDR3 reads TGTGCCAGCAGTCCTGCCCGGCGTCAAAAGCCCTATACGCAGTATTTT. The full variable domain, with the rest looked up from reference TRBV28 and TRBJ2-3, is DVKVTQSSRYLVKRTGEKVFLECVQDMDHENMFWYRQDPGLGLRLIYFSYDVKMKEKGDIPEGYSVSREKKERFSLILESASTNQTSMYLCASSPARRQKPYTQYFGPGTRLTVL.